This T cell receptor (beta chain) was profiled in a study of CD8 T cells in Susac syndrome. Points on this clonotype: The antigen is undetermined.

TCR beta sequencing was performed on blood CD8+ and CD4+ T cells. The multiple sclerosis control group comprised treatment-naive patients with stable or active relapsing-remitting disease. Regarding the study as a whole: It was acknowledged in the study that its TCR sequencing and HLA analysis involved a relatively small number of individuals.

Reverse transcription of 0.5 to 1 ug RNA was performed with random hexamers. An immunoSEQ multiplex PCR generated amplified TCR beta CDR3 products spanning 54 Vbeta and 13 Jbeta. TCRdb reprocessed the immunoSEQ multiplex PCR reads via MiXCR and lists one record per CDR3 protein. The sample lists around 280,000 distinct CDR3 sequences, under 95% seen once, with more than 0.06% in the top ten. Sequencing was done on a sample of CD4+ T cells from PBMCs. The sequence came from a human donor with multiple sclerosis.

CDR3 nucleotides: TGTGCCAGCAGCCGGGCCGGGAGGAGCTCTGGAAACACCATATATTTT. Amino acid sequence: CASSRAGRSSGNTIYF. The chain is built from TRBV7-2 and TRBJ1-3; D ambiguous. The germline V and J ends were trimmed by 5 bases and 0 bases, with 14 bases remaining between them. Germline CDR1 is SGHTA and CDR2 is FQGNSA. The CDR3 is 16 amino acids.